Shown below are 27 T cell receptor beta chains from a single sample sequenced in a study of blood T cell repertoires in COVID-19. Some clones are missing from TCRdb's copy, which holds only in-frame ones; the method was immunoSEQ multiplex PCR. The data contain roughly 130,000 clones, approximately 90% of them singletons. Sequencing was carried out using peripheral blood. The receptors were gathered from a middle-aged man with acute or convalescent COVID-19.

This clone occurred once. The chain has TRBV7-9 and TRBJ2-1; TRBD2 might be the D (5 bases). The CDR3 consists of 15 residues. CDR1 is SEHNR, CDR2 FQNEAQ, per germline (reference sequence). Deletions cut 5 bases from V and 2 bases from J, with 13 bases between. The CDR3 here is CASSPTTPTYNEQFF. DNA for the CDR3: TGTGCCAGCAGCCCGACTACTCCCACCTACAATGAGCAGTTCTTC.

V gene TRBV3-1 (or the pseudogene TRBV3-2) combines with J gene TRBJ1-1, with TRBD1 identical over 7 bases. The germline CDR1 and CDR2 sequences are LGHDT and YNNKEL (reference sequence). The CDR3 consists of 15 residues. After removal of 5 bases from V and 0 bases from J, the junction contained 6 bases not matched to a gene. The DNA of the CDR3 is TGTGCCAGCAGCGCACCCGGGACAGTGAACACTGAAGCTTTCTTT. Its protein product is CASSAPGTVNTEAFF.

This chain connects TRBV7-2 to TRBJ1-5, with D tentatively TRBD1 (5 bases). The germline gives CDR1 SGHTA, CDR2 FQGNSA. V lost 3 bases and J 0 bases, leaving 9 bases between the germline ends. The CDR3 is made up of 15 amino acids. The chain's CDR3 is CASSLKGYSNQPQHF. For the CDR3, the DNA is TGTGCCAGCAGCTTGAAGGGGTATAGCAATCAGCCCCAGCATTTT.

The J gene is TRBJ2-7, the V gene TRBV7-2; 14 bases agree with TRBD2. V shed 1 base, J shed 7 bases, and the junction held 6 bases outside the gene matches. The CDR3 length is 16 residues. CDR1 is SGHTA, CDR2 FQGNSA, per germline. CDR3 in DNA: TGTGCCAGCAGCTTAGAGGGGACTAGCGGGAGTCATGAGCAGTACTTC. It yields the protein CASSLEGTSGSHEQYF.

This clone was observed a single time. DNA for the CDR3: TGCGCCAGCTCGTCCCGGACCGCGGGGGAGGGCTACACCTTC. Protein sequence: CASSSRTAGEGYTF. The rearrangement links TRBV5-1 to TRBJ1-2, with TRBD1 as a possible D gene (5 bases). Between the trimmed V and J ends, which lost 7 bases and 8 bases, there was a span of 21 bases. From germline, CDR1 is SGHRS and CDR2 YFSETQ. There are 14 residues in the CDR3.

This rearrangement joins TRBV30 to TRBJ2-3; tentatively, D is TRBD1 (6 bases). Trimming cost V 3 bases and J 2 bases, with 9 bases left between them. The CDR3 sequence is 13 residues long. Germline V lookup: CDR1 GTSNPN, CDR2 SVGIG (reference sequence). The CDR3 reads CAWRGQNTDTQYF. The CDR3 nucleotides read TGTGCCTGGAGAGGACAGAACACAGATACGCAGTATTTT.

This sequence joins TRBV28 and TRBJ2-2, with D possibly matching TRBD2 (6 bases). Trimming shortened V by 11 bases and J by 2 bases, and 21 bases separated the two germline ends. CDR1 and CDR2 from the germline V gene are MDHEN and SYDVKM. The CDR3 is made up of 16 amino acids. In DNA, the CDR3 is TGTGCCGGAACCCAGGAGGGTCCCTCCAACACCGGGGAGCTGTTTTTT. Its protein product is CAGTQEGPSNTGELFF.

The J gene is TRBJ2-3, the V gene TRBV6-5; a possible D gene is TRBD1 (6 bases). V lost 5 bases, J lost 3 bases, and 9 bases lay in between. Germline V gene sequence: CDR1 MNHEY, CDR2 SVGAGI. The CDR3 consists of 13 residues. CDR3 sequence reads: CASSRGYTDTQYF. Written as DNA, the CDR3 is TGTGCCAGCAGTAGGGGGTATACAGATACGCAGTATTTT.

J is TRBJ2-2 and V is TRBV11-2, with 9 bases aligning to TRBD1. The junction had 4 bases not matched to a gene; V was cut back by 1 base and J by 7 bases. This CDR3 comprises 15 residues. Germline V gene data show CDR1 as SGHAT and CDR2 as FQNNGV. The CDR3 DNA reads TGTGCCAGCAGCTTAGTACAGGGGGCTATCGGGGAGCTGTTTTTT. It is translated as CASSLVQGAIGELFF.

The genes are TRBV13 and TRBJ1-6, with 8 bases lining up with TRBD1. Trimming took 5 bases from V and 12 from J; bases not matched to a gene: 3. The CDR3 spans 12 residues. Germline CDR1 and CDR2: PRHDT and FYEKMQ (reference sequence). The CDR3 DNA is TGTGCCAGCAGCCACAGGGGGGGACCCCTCCACTTT. Translation: CASSHRGGPLHF. The full variable domain, completed using reference TRBV13 and TRBJ1-6, is AAGVIQSPRHLIKEKRETATLKCYPIPRHDTVYWYQQGPGQDPQFLISFYEKMQSDKGSIPDRFSAQQFSDYHSELNMSSLELGDSALYFCASSHRGGPLHFGNGTRLTVT.

CDR3 loop: CASSPRTGGDYGYTF. DNA for the CDR3: TGTGCCAGCAGCCCGCGGACAGGGGGTGACTATGGCTACACCTTC. The chain couples TRBV7-6 to TRBJ1-2, with 10 bases lining up with TRBD1. Trimming at V came to 5 bases and at J to 3 bases, leaving 6 bases not matched to a gene. The CDR3 has 15 amino acids. Germline values: CDR1 SGHVS, CDR2 FNYEAQ. Filled out from reference TRBV7-6 and TRBJ1-2, the complete variable domain reads GAGVSQSPRYKVTKRGQDVALRCDPISGHVSLYWYRQALGQGPEFLTYFNYEAQQDKSGLPNDRFSAERPEGSISTLTIQRTEQRDSAMYRCASSPRTGGDYGYTFGSGTRLTVV.

This clone was counted a single time. V usage is TRBV6-2 or TRBV6-3 and J usage is TRBJ2-7, with a tentative D call TRBD2 (5 bases). The CDR3 is made up of 14 amino acids. V was shortened by 2 bases and J by 6 bases, with 14 bases between the two germline ends. Germline lookup yields CDR1 MNHEY and CDR2 SVGEGT. CDR3 residues: CASSYVATSSEQYF. Written as DNA, the CDR3 is TGTGCCAGCAGTTACGTAGCGACAAGCAGCGAGCAGTACTTC.

The chain carries TRBV30 and TRBJ2-3; D gene unclear. Germline V CDR1 and CDR2: GTSNPN, SVGIG (reference sequence). The ends were cut back, 2 bases at V and 3 bases at J, with 21 bases in the middle. The CDR3 contains 17 residues. The CDR3 nucleotides read TGTGCCTGGAGTCGATTCGCCCCAGTTGAAGCGACAGATACGCAGTATTTT. Its protein product is CAWSRFAPVEATDTQYF.

The chain has TRBV18 and TRBJ1-5, with 8 bases aligning to TRBD1. This CDR3 region has 14 residues. Germline CDR1 and CDR2: KGHSH and LQKENI. Germline trimming cut 6 bases from V and 4 bases from J; bases unmatched to any gene: 5. The DNA for the CDR3 is TGTGCCAGCTCGGACAGGGCGGGAAATCAGCCCCAGCATTTT. Translated: CASSDRAGNQPQHF.

The J gene is TRBJ1-6, the V gene TRBV5-6; D ambiguous. The V end lost 4 bases, the J end lost 9 bases, and 14 bases lay between the germline ends. CDR3 length equals 14 residues. Germline V lookup: CDR1 SGHDT, CDR2 YYEEEE. CDR3 DNA: TGTGCCAGCAGCAAGCGGGATTTTGGTTCACCCCTCCACTTT. Its protein product is CASSKRDFGSPLHF.

This clone showed up just once. V gene TRBV10-3 combines with J gene TRBJ2-1; tentative D call: TRBD1 (5 bases). Deletions cut 2 bases from V and 8 bases from J, with 7 bases between. CDR3 size: 12 residues. From germline, CDR1 is ENHRY and CDR2 SYGVKD. The CDR3 loop is CAISETTDEQFF. The DNA for the CDR3 is TGTGCCATCAGTGAGACGACAGATGAGCAGTTCTTC.

In regard to this clone: This sample includes further DNA sequences coding for the same CDR3. CDR3 protein: CAWTGGGGYTF. In nucleotides, the CDR3 is TGTGCCTGGACGGGAGGGGGCGGCTACACCTTC. The chain employs TRBV30 and TRBJ1-2, with 7 bases identical to TRBD1. CDR1 and CDR2 from the germline V gene are GTSNPN and SVGIG (reference sequence). CDR3 length: 11 amino acids. V shed 4 bases, J shed 8 bases, and the junction held 4 bases outside the gene matches.

This clone was seen many times. The rearrangement joins TRBV18 to TRBJ1-5; no clear D. This CDR3 contains 14 residues. Germline CDR1 is KGHSH and CDR2 is LQKENI. V was pared by 2 bases and J by 5 bases, with 10 bases between. As DNA, the CDR3 is TGTGCCAGCTCACCAATGGGCCCCCATCAGCCCCAGCATTTT. The encoded protein is CASSPMGPHQPQHF.

The chain is built from TRBV11-2 and TRBJ1-6; maybe TRBD1 (6 bases). Germline assignment: CDR1 SGHAT and CDR2 FQNNGV. This CDR3 region has 15 residues. V lost 5 bases and J 9 bases, leaving 17 bases between the germline ends. The DNA for the CDR3 is TGTGCCAGCAGCACTATGACAGGACTGCCTTCACCCCTCCACTTT. Its protein is CASSTMTGLPSPLHF.

The chain is built from TRBV6-1 and TRBJ2-5; 8 positions agree with TRBD1. Trimming took 8 bases from V and 0 from J; bases not matched to a gene: 14. CDR1 MNHNS and CDR2 SASEGT come from the germline V gene. The CDR3 is 17 amino acids. The CDR3 nucleotides are TGTGCCAGCGGTGCGTCGCAGGGGGCACTTTACCAAGAGACCCAGTACTTC. Encoded protein: CASGASQGALYQETQYF.

The V and J genes are TRBV18 and TRBJ2-7, with TRBD1 identical over 9 bases. CDR1 and CDR2 from the germline V gene are KGHSH and LQKENI. The junction had 5 bases not matched to a gene; V was cut back by 1 base and J by 1 base. This CDR3 has 16 amino acids. CDR3 amino acids: CASSPRDRETSYEQYF. The CDR3 DNA follows: TGTGCCAGCTCACCACGGGACAGGGAGACGTCCTACGAGCAGTACTTC.

The V call is TRBV28, the J call TRBJ1-6; no clear D. The CDR3 has 15 amino acids. V was clipped by 4 bases and J by 4 bases, with 11 bases between them. Germline V gives CDR1 MDHEN, CDR2 SYDVKM. CDR3 nucleotides: TGTGCCAGCAGTTCCCCCTCGGGGTATAATTCACCCCTCCACTTT. Protein sequence: CASSSPSGYNSPLHF.

The V and J genes are TRBV19 and TRBJ2-1, with 9 bases identical to TRBD1. The ends lost 0 bases at V and 7 bases at J; junction bases unmatched: 7. Germline CDR1 and CDR2: LNHDA and SQIVND (reference sequence). The CDR3 extends over 16 amino acids. DNA for the CDR3: TGTGCCAGTAGTATAGATATGGGACAGGGTGGTAATGAGCAGTTCTTC. It yields the protein CASSIDMGQGGNEQFF.

V is TRBV7-6 and J is TRBJ1-2; 11 nucleotides match TRBD1. Germline values: CDR1 SGHVS, CDR2 FNYEAQ. V shed 5 bases and J 3 bases; nucleotides not matched to a gene: 11. The CDR3 runs to 17 residues. CDR3 sequence (DNA): TGTGCCAGCAGCCCTAGGCCGGGACAGGGGGTCCACTATGGCTACACCTTC. This translates into CASSPRPGQGVHYGYTF.

The chain has TRBV19 and TRBJ1-2, with TRBD1 matching 8 bases. V dropped 5 bases and J dropped 3; count of bases not matched to a gene: 5. This CDR3 comprises 14 residues. Germline V lookup: CDR1 LNHDA, CDR2 SQIVND (reference sequence). In nucleotides, the CDR3 is TGTGCCAGTAGTCCCAACAGGGGGGACTATGGCTACACCTTC. Its translation is CASSPNRGDYGYTF.

V gene TRBV7-2 combines with J gene TRBJ2-3, with 7 bases fitting TRBD1. V gave up 5 bases and J gave up 6 bases; unmatched junction bases: 5. Germline CDR1 SGHTA, CDR2 FQGNSA. This CDR3 is built from 13 residues. In DNA form, the CDR3 reads TGTGCCAGCAGCGTAACAGGGGTGGATACGCAGTATTTT. Its translation: CASSVTGVDTQYF.

The chain links TRBV7-8 to TRBJ2-7, with 8 bases matching TRBD1. This CDR3 contains 13 residues. Germline V gene data show CDR1 as SGHVS and CDR2 as FQNEAQ. V shed 5 bases, J shed 6 bases, and the junction held 6 bases outside the gene matches. DNA of the CDR3: TGTGCCAGCAGCGGGGACAGGTCGTTCGAGCAGTACTTC. It is translated as CASSGDRSFEQYF.